The clone carrying this TCR beta chain has just a few counts. Its matching antigen is unknown. This CDR3 is 15 amino acids long. Trimming removed 0 bases at V and 7 bases at J, with 15 bases between. From germline, CDR1 is LNHNV and CDR2 YYDKDF (reference sequence). The data are from a study of post-analysis software for immune sequencing data. Study-level results: Versus controls, multiple sclerosis patients showed significantly lower diversity (normalized Chao1). In patients, TRBV5-6, TRBV5-1 and TRBV20-1 belonged to five or six TRBV segments found more frequently than in controls.

The authors incorporated unique molecular identifiers into the TCR beta cDNA libraries. TCRdb reprocessed the PCR reads via MiXCR and lists one record per CDR3 protein. The repertoire has roughly 170,000 distinct CDR3 sequences, roughly 30% of them found once; the top ten carry approximately 1.5%. This clonotype was obtained from a girl aged 5 to 17 with multiple sclerosis. The rearrangement links TRBV15 to TRBJ1-2; D is ambiguous. The specimen was blood. The CDR3 sequence: CATSRDKESGGGYTF. The CDR3, as DNA: TGTGCCACCAGCAGAGATAAGGAGTCAGGCGGTGGCTACACCTTC.